This T cell receptor beta chain was found in a study of blood T cell repertoires in COVID-19. Across the study: Acute and convalescent COVID-19 samples came from the United States, Italy and Spain. PBMCs, B-cell-depleted T cells, or T cells provided the cDNA or gDNA that made up the material.

Per the original data handling: Reference gene primer amplification gave estimated nucleated cell counts. Some clones are missing from TCRdb's copy, which holds only in-frame ones; the method was immunoSEQ multiplex PCR. That table is the source of V, J and clone size, and D and trimming were worked out from the DNA. The data hold 150,000 to 200,000 clones, with around nine tenths observed a single time. The CDR3 has 14 amino acids. J was trimmed by 6 bases and V by 5 bases; bases with no gene match: 6. CDR1 is MNHEY, CDR2 SVGAGI, per germline. Input material: peripheral blood. The receptor's source is a man between 65 and 85 years old with acute or convalescent COVID-19. V gene TRBV6-5 combines with J gene TRBJ1-5; 8 bases are shared with TRBD1. In DNA form, the CDR3 reads TGTGCCAGCAGTATGCGGACAGGGAGTCAGCCCCAGCATTTT. Amino acids: CASSMRTGSQPQHF.